This T cell receptor (beta chain) was observed in a study of blood T cell repertoires in COVID-19. The wider study: T cells, B-cell-depleted T cells, or PBMCs supplied cDNA or gDNA.

The CDR3 totals 15 residues. Germline CDR1 reads SGHVS; CDR2 reads FNYEAQ. Trimming removed 1 base from V and 1 base from J, with 11 bases in between. In the authors' workflow: Researchers report that nucleated cell counts were estimated from reference gene primer amplification. Data came from immunoSEQ multiplex PCR; TCRdb stores just in-frame clones and leaves some out. V, J and clone size are taken as reported in that table, and D and trimming were inferred from the DNA itself. Of about 270,000 clones in the sample, 85% to 95% are singletons; the top ten hold around 2.8%. The clonotype comes from a man between 40 and 49 years old who had been exposed to COVID-19. Sequenced: PBMCs or T cells enriched from blood (not recorded which). The genes are TRBV7-6 and TRBJ2-7, with D perhaps matching TRBD1 (5 bases). The CDR3 reads CASSLDSTASYEQYF. The CDR3 nucleotides are TGTGCCAGCAGCTTAGATTCGACAGCTTCCTACGAGCAGTACTTC.